In this sample, the clone carrying this T cell receptor beta chain turned up a few times. Its antigen is undetermined. Some clones are missing from TCRdb's copy, which holds only in-frame ones; the method was immunoSEQ multiplex PCR. The sample lists about 57,000 clones, roughly 90% occurring once. This entry belongs to a study of graft-versus-host responses after intestinal transplantation. The overall study: Recipients across the board were started on anti-thymocyte globulin induction, then kept on tacrolimus and steroids for around three years.

Study-level points and caveats: GvH clones appeared in recipient marrow, some first in ileum or blood. Allograft graft-versus-host to host-versus-graft clonal ratios ran high in patients with graft-donor T cell macrochimerism.

The CDR3 is 15 amino acids. The V and J ends lost 2 bases and 4 bases respectively, with 11 bases between them. Germline-derived CDR1 and CDR2 are MNHEY and SMNVEV (reference sequence). Sequencing was performed on PBMCs, taken 26 days after transplant. The receptor was isolated from a human patient who received an intestinal transplant, so some T cells may come from the graft donor. The chain couples TRBV27 to TRBJ1-4; unclear D gene. CDR3 bases: TGTGCCAGCAGTTTAACGAGGGCGATTAATGAAAAACTGTTTTTT. It specifies CASSLTRAINEKLFF.